This TCR beta chain was sequenced during a study of blood T cell repertoires in COVID-19. Study-wide background: The cDNA or gDNA used as material had been derived from T cells, B-cell-depleted T cells, or PBMCs.

Sequenced by immunoSEQ multiplex PCR; TCRdb stores in-frame clones only, minus some. The table records approximately 200,000 clones, around 90% of them present only once. Enrollees, roughly 18 to 89 years old, lived in 24 US areas. Participant reports of clinical history set cohort assignment. Two consecutive negative NP/OP PCR tests, clearance, or resolved symptoms defined Cohort 3 recovery. Germline CDR1 is MDHEN and CDR2 is SYDVKM. Trimming pared 6 bases from V and 0 bases from J, leaving 4 bases between. The CDR3 has 12 residues. This chain uses TRBV28 with TRBJ2-3; D uncertain. Sample: PBMCs or T cells enriched from blood (not recorded which). This clonotype was sampled from a woman aged 25-40 years who had recovered from COVID-19. Written as DNA, the CDR3 is TGTGCCAGCAGCCCGAGCACAGATACGCAGTATTTT. As protein: CASSPSTDTQYF.